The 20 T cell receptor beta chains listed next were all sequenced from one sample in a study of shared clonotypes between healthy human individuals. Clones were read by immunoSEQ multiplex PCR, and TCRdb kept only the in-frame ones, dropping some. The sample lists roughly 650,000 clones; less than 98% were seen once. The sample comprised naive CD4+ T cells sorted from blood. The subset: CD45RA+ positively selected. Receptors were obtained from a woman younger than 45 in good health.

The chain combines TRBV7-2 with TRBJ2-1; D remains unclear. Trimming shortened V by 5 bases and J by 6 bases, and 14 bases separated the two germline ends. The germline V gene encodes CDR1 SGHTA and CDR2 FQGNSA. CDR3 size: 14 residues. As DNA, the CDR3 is TGTGCCAGCAGCCCGAACGGCCTACCCAATGAGCAGTTCTTC. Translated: CASSPNGLPNEQFF. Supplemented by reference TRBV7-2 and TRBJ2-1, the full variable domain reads GAGVSQSPSNKVTEKGKDVELRCDPISGHTALYWYRQSLGQGLEFLIYFQGNSAPDKSGLPSDRFSAERTGGSVSTLTIQRTQQEDSAVYLCASSPNGLPNEQFFGPGTRLTVL.

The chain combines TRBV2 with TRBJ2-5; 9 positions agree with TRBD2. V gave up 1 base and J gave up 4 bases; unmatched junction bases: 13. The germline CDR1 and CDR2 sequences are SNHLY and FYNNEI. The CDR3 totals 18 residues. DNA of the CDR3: TGTGCCAGCAGTGAAGTCGGGACTAGCAATCAGGGGGGAGAGACCCAGTACTTC. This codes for CASSEVGTSNQGGETQYF.

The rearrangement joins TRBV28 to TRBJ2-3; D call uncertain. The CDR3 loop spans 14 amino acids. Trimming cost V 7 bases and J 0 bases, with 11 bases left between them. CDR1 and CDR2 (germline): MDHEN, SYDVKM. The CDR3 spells CASTQAASTDTQYF. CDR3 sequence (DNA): TGTGCCAGCACCCAGGCAGCCAGCACAGATACGCAGTATTTT.

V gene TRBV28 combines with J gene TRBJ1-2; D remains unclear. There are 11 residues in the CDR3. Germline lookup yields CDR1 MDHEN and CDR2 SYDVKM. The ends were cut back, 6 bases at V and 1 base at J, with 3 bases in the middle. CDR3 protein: CASRINYGYTF. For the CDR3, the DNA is TGTGCCAGCAGAATTAACTATGGCTACACCTTC.

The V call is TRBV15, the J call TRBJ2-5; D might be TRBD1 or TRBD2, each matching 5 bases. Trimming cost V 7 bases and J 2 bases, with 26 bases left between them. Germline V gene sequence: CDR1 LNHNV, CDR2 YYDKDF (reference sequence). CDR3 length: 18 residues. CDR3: CATNPISTTLGPQETQYF. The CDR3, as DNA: TGTGCCACCAACCCGATCAGTACTACCCTGGGACCACAAGAGACCCAGTACTTC.

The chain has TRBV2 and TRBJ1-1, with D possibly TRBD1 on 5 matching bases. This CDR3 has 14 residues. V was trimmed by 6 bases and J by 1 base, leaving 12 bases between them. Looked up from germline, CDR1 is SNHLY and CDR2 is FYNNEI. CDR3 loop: CASRREGSNTEAFF. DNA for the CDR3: TGTGCCAGCAGAAGGGAGGGGTCGAACACTGAAGCTTTCTTT.

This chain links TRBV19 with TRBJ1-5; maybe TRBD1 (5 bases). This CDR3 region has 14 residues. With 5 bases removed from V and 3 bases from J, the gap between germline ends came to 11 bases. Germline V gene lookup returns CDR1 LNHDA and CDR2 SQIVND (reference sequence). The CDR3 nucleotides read TGTGCCAGTAGTTTTGTACAGGTCAATCAGCCCCAGCATTTT. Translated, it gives CASSFVQVNQPQHF. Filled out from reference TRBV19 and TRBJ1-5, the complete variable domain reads DGGITQSPKYLFRKEGQNVTLSCEQNLNHDAMYWYRQDPGQGLRLIYYSQIVNDFQKGDIAEGYSVSREKKESFPLTVTSAQKNPTAFYLCASSFVQVNQPQHFGDGTRLSIL.

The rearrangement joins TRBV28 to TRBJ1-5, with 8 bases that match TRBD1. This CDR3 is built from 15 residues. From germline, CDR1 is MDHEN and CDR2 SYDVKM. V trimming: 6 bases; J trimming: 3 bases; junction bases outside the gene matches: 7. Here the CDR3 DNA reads TGTGCCAGCAGAACAGGGGGTCTTGACAATCAGCCCCAGCATTTT. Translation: CASRTGGLDNQPQHF.

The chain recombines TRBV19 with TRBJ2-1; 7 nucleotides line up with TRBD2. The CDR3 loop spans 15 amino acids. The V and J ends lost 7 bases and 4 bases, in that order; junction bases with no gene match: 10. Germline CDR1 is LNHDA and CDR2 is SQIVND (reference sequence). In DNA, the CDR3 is TGTGCCAGTACTTGGTCTAGCGGAATTTACAATGAGCAGTTCTTC. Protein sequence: CASTWSSGIYNEQFF.

The CDR3 loop reads CASSFPRLAASSYNEQFF. The CDR3 region has the DNA TGTGCCAGCAGTTTCCCGAGACTAGCAGCGAGCTCCTACAATGAGCAGTTCTTC. The rearrangement uses TRBV28 and TRBJ2-1; TRBD2 matches at 7 bases. The CDR3 runs to 18 residues. Germline CDR1 and CDR2: MDHEN and SYDVKM. J gave up 0 bases and V 3 bases, and 11 bases lay outside the gene matches.

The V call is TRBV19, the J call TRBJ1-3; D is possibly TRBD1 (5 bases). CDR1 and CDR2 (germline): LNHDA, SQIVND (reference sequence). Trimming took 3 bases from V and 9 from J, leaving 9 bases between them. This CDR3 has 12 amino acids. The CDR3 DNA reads TGTGCCAGTAGTATCGGGGGAGGCACCATATATTTT. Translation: CASSIGGGTIYF.

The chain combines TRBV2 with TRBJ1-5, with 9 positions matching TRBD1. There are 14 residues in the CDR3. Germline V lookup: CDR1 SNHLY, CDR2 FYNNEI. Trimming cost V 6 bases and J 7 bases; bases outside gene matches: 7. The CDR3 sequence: CASRPRQGGQPQHF. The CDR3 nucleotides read TGTGCCAGCAGGCCTCGACAGGGGGGCCAGCCCCAGCATTTT. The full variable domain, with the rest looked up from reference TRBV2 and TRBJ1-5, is EPEVTQTPSHQVTQMGQEVILRCVPISNHLYFYWYRQILGQKVEFLVSFYNNEISEKSEIFDDQFSVERPDGSNFTLKIRSTKLEDSAMYFCASRPRQGGQPQHFGDGTRLSIL.

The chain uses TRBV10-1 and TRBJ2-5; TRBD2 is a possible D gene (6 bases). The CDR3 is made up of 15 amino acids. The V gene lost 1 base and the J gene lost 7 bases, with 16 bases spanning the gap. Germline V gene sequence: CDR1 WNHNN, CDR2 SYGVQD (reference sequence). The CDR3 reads CASSEWEVGQGTQYF. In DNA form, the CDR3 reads TGCGCCAGCAGTGAGTGGGAGGTTGGTCAGGGGACCCAGTACTTC.

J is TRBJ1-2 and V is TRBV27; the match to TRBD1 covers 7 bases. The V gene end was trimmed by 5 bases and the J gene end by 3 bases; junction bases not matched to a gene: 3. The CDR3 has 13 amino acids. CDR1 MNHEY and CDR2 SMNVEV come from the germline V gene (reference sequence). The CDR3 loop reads CASSGQEDYGYTF. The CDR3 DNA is TGTGCCAGCAGTGGACAGGAGGACTATGGCTACACCTTC.

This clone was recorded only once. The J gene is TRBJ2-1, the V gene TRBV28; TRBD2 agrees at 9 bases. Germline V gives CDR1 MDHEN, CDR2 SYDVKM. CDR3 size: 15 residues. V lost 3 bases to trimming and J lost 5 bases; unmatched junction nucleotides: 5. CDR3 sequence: CASSFSGSRNNEQFF. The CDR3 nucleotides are TGTGCCAGCAGTTTTAGCGGGAGTAGAAACAATGAGCAGTTCTTC.

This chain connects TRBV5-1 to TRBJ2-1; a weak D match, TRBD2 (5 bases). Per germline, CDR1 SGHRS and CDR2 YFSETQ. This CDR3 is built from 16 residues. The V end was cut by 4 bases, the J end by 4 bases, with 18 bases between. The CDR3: CASSPRLSGDYNEQFF. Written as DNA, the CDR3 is TGCGCCAGCAGCCCGCGACTAAGCGGAGATTACAATGAGCAGTTCTTC.

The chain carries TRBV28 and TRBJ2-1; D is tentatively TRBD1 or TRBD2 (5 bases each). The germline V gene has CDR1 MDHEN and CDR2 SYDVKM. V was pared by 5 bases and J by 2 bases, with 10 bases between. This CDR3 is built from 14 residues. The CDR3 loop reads CASSGDPTYNEQFF. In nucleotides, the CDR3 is TGTGCCAGCAGTGGGGACCCGACCTACAATGAGCAGTTCTTC.

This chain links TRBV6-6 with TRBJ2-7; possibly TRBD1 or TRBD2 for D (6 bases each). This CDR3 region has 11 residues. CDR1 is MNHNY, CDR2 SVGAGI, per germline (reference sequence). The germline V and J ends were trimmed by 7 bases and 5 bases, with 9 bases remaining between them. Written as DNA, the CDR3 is TGTGCCAGCAAGGGGGGCAACGAGCAGTACTTC. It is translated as CASKGGNEQYF.

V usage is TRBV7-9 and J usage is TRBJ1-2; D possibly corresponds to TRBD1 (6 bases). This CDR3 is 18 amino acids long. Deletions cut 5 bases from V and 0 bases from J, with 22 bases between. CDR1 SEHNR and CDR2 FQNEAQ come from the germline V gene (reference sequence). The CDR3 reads CASSRLRGGADANYGYTF. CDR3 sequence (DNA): TGTGCCAGCAGCCGCCTAAGGGGGGGGGCGGACGCTAACTATGGCTACACCTTC.

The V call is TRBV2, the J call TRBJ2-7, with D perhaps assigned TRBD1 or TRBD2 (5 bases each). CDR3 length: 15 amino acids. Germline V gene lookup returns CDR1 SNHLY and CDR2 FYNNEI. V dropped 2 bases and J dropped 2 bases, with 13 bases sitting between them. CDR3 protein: CASSEQGPSTYEQYF. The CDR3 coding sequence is TGTGCCAGCAGTGAACAGGGACCGTCAACCTACGAGCAGTACTTC. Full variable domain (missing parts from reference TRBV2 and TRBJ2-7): EPEVTQTPSHQVTQMGQEVILRCVPISNHLYFYWYRQILGQKVEFLVSFYNNEISEKSEIFDDQFSVERPDGSNFTLKIRSTKLEDSAMYFCASSEQGPSTYEQYFGPGTRLTVT.